The 29 T cell receptor beta chains in this list originate from one sample, sequenced in a study of radiation and T cells in renal cell carcinoma. Data came from immunoSEQ multiplex PCR; TCRdb stores just in-frame clones and leaves some out. The table lists 45,000 to 55,000 clones, more than 80% of them singletons, with about 30% in the top ten. The sample's time point: blood 2 weeks post-SBRT. Regarding treatment: 15 Gy SBRT to primary tumor, nephrectomy 4 weeks later. The material was blood, obtained from a patient whose treatment included radiotherapy and nephrectomy. These receptors were obtained from a woman in her 70s with renal cell carcinoma.

The chain combines TRBV25-1 with TRBJ2-7; D not resolved. V lost 8 bases to trimming and J lost 0 bases, with 17 bases between them. Germline values: CDR1 MGHDK, CDR2 SYGVNS. This CDR3 spans 15 amino acids. The CDR3: CASSVASRDSYEQYF. In DNA form, the CDR3 reads TGTGCCAGCTCCGTGGCTTCGCGCGACTCCTACGAGCAGTACTTC.

CDR3 protein: CASSLAPNTEAFF. The DNA for the CDR3 is TGTGCCAGCAGCTTAGCACCGAACACTGAAGCTTTCTTT. V and J are TRBV7-9 and TRBJ1-1, with D uncertain. The germline CDR1 and CDR2 sequences are SEHNR and FQNEAQ (reference sequence). The CDR3 consists of 13 residues. V was shortened by 0 bases and J by 1 base, with 3 bases between the two germline ends.

This sequence joins TRBV19 and TRBJ1-5; 10 bases map to TRBD1. The CDR3 runs 14 residues. CDR1 LNHDA and CDR2 SQIVND come from the germline V gene (reference sequence). With V trimmed by 3 bases and J by 13 bases, 9 bases remained unmatched. CDR3 in DNA: TGTGCCAGTAGTATCTCCGGGGACAGGGGAGCACAGCATTTT. Translated: CASSISGDRGAQHF.

The V and J genes are TRBV5-1 and TRBJ2-5; 9 nucleotides align to TRBD2. Germline lookup yields CDR1 SGHRS and CDR2 YFSETQ. Trimming cost V 3 bases and J 3 bases; bases outside gene matches: 6. This CDR3 comprises 15 residues. CDR3 bases: TGCGCCAGCAGCTACAGCGGGGGGCTGGAAGAGACCCAGTACTTC. This gives the protein CASSYSGGLEETQYF.

This chain links TRBV25-1 with TRBJ2-7, with D perhaps TRBD2 (6 bases). V dropped 8 bases and J dropped 4 bases, with 15 bases sitting between them. This CDR3 has 13 residues. CDR1 MGHDK and CDR2 SYGVNS come from the germline V gene. The CDR3 DNA reads TGTGCCAGCGGGTGGCGGGGCGGGTACGAGCAGTACTTC. Translated, it gives CASGWRGGYEQYF.

This clone was detected a few times. The chain employs TRBV25-1 and TRBJ1-1, with D hard to call. V was clipped by 3 bases and J by 4 bases, with 12 bases between them. The V gene's germline CDR1 is MGHDK and CDR2 SYGVNS. The length of the CDR3 is 14 residues. CDR3 bases: TGTGCCAGCAGTGAGTGGAGGGATAGCACTGAAGCTTTCTTT. Its translation is CASSEWRDSTEAFF.

The chain links TRBV28 to TRBJ1-1; D is undetermined. The germline V gene has CDR1 MDHEN and CDR2 SYDVKM. V lost 5 bases, J lost 1 base, and 5 bases lay in between. This CDR3 spans 12 amino acids. The CDR3 sequence: CASSRGNTEAFF. In DNA, the CDR3 is TGTGCCAGCAGTCGGGGGAACACTGAAGCTTTCTTT.

V and J are TRBV11-2 and TRBJ2-2; a possible D gene is TRBD1 (7 bases). Trimming took off 0 bases at V and 5 bases at J, with 16 bases between the two ends. The CDR3 has 17 residues. Germline V lookup: CDR1 SGHAT, CDR2 FQNNGV. This CDR3 reads CASSLEFRAGGTGELFF. The CDR3 bases are TGTGCCAGCAGCTTAGAATTTCGGGCAGGGGGGACCGGGGAGCTGTTTTTT. The variable domain in full, completed from reference TRBV11-2 and TRBJ2-2, reads EAGVAQSPRYKIIEKRQSVAFWCNPISGHATLYWYQQILGQGPKLLIQFQNNGVVDDSQLPKDRFSAERLKGVDSTLKIQPAKLEDSAVYLCASSLEFRAGGTGELFFGEGSRLTVL.

The chain employs TRBV4-1 and TRBJ2-2, with a possible D match to TRBD1 (5 bases). Germline-derived CDR1 and CDR2 are MGHRA and YSYEKL. The CDR3 has 16 amino acids. V lost 1 base to trimming and J lost 2 bases, with 11 bases between them. The CDR3 protein is CASSQGRQRNTGELFF. In DNA, the CDR3 is TGCGCCAGCAGCCAAGGTCGACAGAGAAACACCGGGGAGCTGTTTTTT.

This sequence joins TRBV6-5 and TRBJ1-2, with a weak D call TRBD1 (5 bases). V lost 10 bases, J lost 6 bases, and 18 bases lay in between. CDR3 size: 13 residues. Per the germline V gene, CDR1 is MNHEY and CDR2 is SVGAGI. The CDR3 spells CATSGHVDDGYTF. DNA for the CDR3: TGTGCCACCTCTGGACACGTTGACGATGGCTACACCTTC.

The chain combines TRBV5-1 with TRBJ2-7; 7 bases agree with TRBD2. The V gene's germline CDR1 is SGHRS and CDR2 YFSETQ. With V trimmed by 4 bases and J by 2 bases, 9 bases remained unmatched. There are 15 residues in the CDR3. The CDR3 DNA follows: TGCGCCAGCAGCCAAGCCGGGACTAACGCCTACGAGCAGTACTTC. Its translation is CASSQAGTNAYEQYF.

This clone has a single count. CDR3: CASSVGGGWTEAFF. The CDR3 nucleotides are TGTGCCAGCAGCGTAGGAGGGGGCTGGACTGAAGCTTTCTTT. The chain couples TRBV9 to TRBJ1-1; 7 bases fit TRBD1. CDR1 and CDR2 from the germline V gene are SGDLS and YYNGEE. Trimming removed 0 bases from V and 5 bases from J; junction bases left unmatched: 4. This CDR3 is 14 amino acids long. Filled out from reference TRBV9 and TRBJ1-1, the complete variable domain reads DSGVTQTPKHLITATGQRVTLRCSPRSGDLSVYWYQQSLDQGLQFLIQYYNGEERAKGNILERFSAQQFPDLHSELNLSSLELGDSALYFCASSVGGGWTEAFFGQGTRLTVV.

V and J are TRBV5-1 and TRBJ2-1; 7 bases are a match to TRBD2. This CDR3 contains 16 residues. CDR1 and CDR2 from the germline V gene are SGHRS and YFSETQ. J gave up 6 bases and V 4 bases, and 13 bases lay outside the gene matches. The CDR3 here is CASSPLLTGGGNEQFF. The CDR3 region has the DNA TGCGCCAGCAGCCCGTTGTTAACGGGGGGAGGCAATGAGCAGTTCTTC.

This clone was counted a few times. The chain carries TRBV5-8 and TRBJ2-3; weak D call: TRBD1 (5 bases). Germline V CDR1 and CDR2: SGHTS, YDEGEE. V was cut by 1 base and J by 10 bases, with 10 bases left in between. CDR3 length: 12 residues. The CDR3 here is CASSLIKGSQYF. In nucleotides, the CDR3 is TGTGCCAGCAGCTTGATAAAGGGGTCGCAGTATTTT. Drawing the rest from reference TRBV5-8 and TRBJ2-3, the complete variable domain is EAGVTQSPTHLIKTRGQQATLRCSPISGHTSVYWYQQALGLGLQFLLWYDEGEERNRGNFPPRFSGRQFPNYSSELNVNALELEDSALYLCASSLIKGSQYFGPGTRLTVL.

V gene TRBV2 combines with J gene TRBJ2-7, with 11 bases fitting TRBD2. V was clipped by 4 bases and J by 1 base; unmatched bases: 6. The germline CDR1 and CDR2 sequences are SNHLY and FYNNEI. The CDR3 sequence is 16 residues long. The chain's CDR3 is CASSVTGTSGSYEQYF. DNA of the CDR3: TGTGCCAGCAGTGTAACCGGGACTAGCGGTTCCTACGAGCAGTACTTC.

The rearrangement uses TRBV4-2 and TRBJ2-7; no clear D gene. V was pared by 2 bases and J by 3 bases, with 17 bases between. The CDR3 loop spans 16 amino acids. Germline V gene sequence: CDR1 LGHNA, CDR2 YNFKEQ. CDR3: CASSQYESGTIYEQYF. In nucleotides, the CDR3 is TGTGCCAGCAGCCAATATGAATCCGGAACAATCTACGAGCAGTACTTC.

The chain uses TRBV19 and TRBJ1-5, with a possible D match to TRBD1 (5 bases). V gave up 3 bases and J gave up 11 bases, with 11 bases separating them. This CDR3 is built from 12 residues. Germline V gene lookup returns CDR1 LNHDA and CDR2 SQIVND (reference sequence). The CDR3 is CASSILREAQHF. DNA of the CDR3: TGTGCCAGTAGTATCCTCAGGGAGGCCCAGCATTTT.

The J gene is TRBJ1-2, the V gene TRBV5-1, with 7 bases aligning to TRBD1. After removal of 2 bases from V and 7 bases from J, the junction contained 8 bases not matched to a gene. CDR1 is SGHRS and CDR2 is YFSETQ in the germline V gene. This CDR3 region has 14 residues. The CDR3 protein is CASSFGTESGGYTF. The DNA of the CDR3 is TGCGCCAGCAGCTTCGGGACAGAGTCCGGTGGCTACACCTTC.

The genes are TRBV19 and TRBJ2-6; no firm D call. V was pared by 6 bases and J by 1 base, with 10 bases between. The CDR3 loop spans 15 amino acids. CDR1 LNHDA and CDR2 SQIVND come from the germline V gene (reference sequence). CDR3 residues: CASRTGPSGANVLTF. The CDR3, as DNA: TGTGCCAGTAGGACTGGTCCATCTGGGGCCAACGTCCTGACTTTC.

The gene calls are TRBV7-2 and TRBJ1-3; D is uncertain. V dropped 2 bases and J dropped 0 bases, with 5 bases sitting between them. CDR1 is SGHTA and CDR2 is FQGNSA in the germline V gene. The CDR3 length is 14 residues. The CDR3 region is CASSLIGSGNTIYF. In DNA form, the CDR3 reads TGTGCCAGCAGCTTAATCGGCTCTGGAAACACCATATATTTT.

The rearrangement links TRBV4-1 to TRBJ2-3; 11 nucleotides line up with TRBD2. Germline-derived CDR1 and CDR2 are MGHRA and YSYEKL. V shed 3 bases and J 2 bases; nucleotides not matched to a gene: 7. The CDR3 sequence is 17 residues long. In DNA form, the CDR3 reads TGCGCCAGCAGCCAGGCGGTGACTAGCGGGACCACAGATACGCAGTATTTT. Translated, it gives CASSQAVTSGTTDTQYF.

V is TRBV4-3 and J is TRBJ1-2; D not certain. Trimming shortened V by 0 bases and J by 0 bases, and 11 bases separated the two germline ends. This CDR3 has 16 residues. Germline V gene lookup returns CDR1 LGHNA and CDR2 YSLEER. The DNA for the CDR3 is TGCGCCAGCAGCCAAGATCTTACAGCCTCTAACTATGGCTACACCTTC. It codes for CASSQDLTASNYGYTF.

This chain links TRBV6-5 with TRBJ1-5, with D uncertain. Germline CDR1 and CDR2: MNHEY and SVGAGI. The V and J ends lost 2 bases and 6 bases respectively, with 8 bases between them. This CDR3 spans 13 amino acids. CDR3: CASSYVASQPQHF. Written as DNA, the CDR3 is TGTGCCAGCAGTTACGTCGCGAGTCAGCCCCAGCATTTT.

This sequence joins TRBV9 and TRBJ2-7, with 11 bases fitting TRBD1. There are 15 residues in the CDR3. Germline trimming cut 0 bases from V and 3 bases from J; bases unmatched to any gene: 2. The V gene's germline CDR1 is SGDLS and CDR2 YYNGEE. CDR3 protein: CASSVGGTGGYEQYF. The CDR3, as DNA: TGTGCCAGCAGCGTAGGGGGGACAGGGGGCTACGAGCAGTACTTC.

This clone was recorded a few times. The chain uses TRBV2 and TRBJ2-7; D is unclear. Trimming shortened V by 6 bases and J by 1 base, and 13 bases separated the two germline ends. The CDR3 extends over 14 amino acids. The germline gives CDR1 SNHLY, CDR2 FYNNEI. Written as DNA, the CDR3 is TGTGCCAGCAGCTTCACGGGTTCATCCTACGAGCAGTACTTC. It translates to CASSFTGSSYEQYF.

V gene TRBV27 combines with J gene TRBJ1-2; TRBD1 matches 9 bases. Germline V gene data show CDR1 as MNHEY and CDR2 as SMNVEV (reference sequence). The CDR3 contains 15 residues. Losses at the gene ends were 2 bases for V and 4 bases for J; bases not matched to a gene: 5. Here the CDR3 DNA reads TGTGCCAGCAGTTTAGGCACAGGGGGCCCCTATGGCTACACCTTC. Its translation is CASSLGTGGPYGYTF.

The sample holds a few counts of this clone. The V and J genes are TRBV9 and TRBJ1-1; the D is unclear. This CDR3 is built from 14 residues. Trimming removed 2 bases from V and 0 bases from J, with 8 bases in between. The germline gives CDR1 SGDLS, CDR2 YYNGEE. This chain's CDR3 is CASSVEAMNTEAFF. For the CDR3, the DNA is TGTGCCAGCAGCGTCGAGGCCATGAACACTGAAGCTTTCTTT.

The V and J genes are TRBV7-9 and TRBJ1-2; D is perhaps TRBD1 (6 bases). The germline V and J ends were trimmed by 3 bases and 0 bases, with 11 bases remaining between them. Looked up from germline, CDR1 is SEHNR and CDR2 is FQNEAQ (reference sequence). This CDR3 is 15 amino acids long. CDR3 residues: CASSLLGQSNYGYTF. For the CDR3, the DNA is TGTGCCAGCAGCTTGCTCGGACAGTCTAACTATGGCTACACCTTC.

The chain carries TRBV7-7 and TRBJ2-5, with D uncertain. Germline values: CDR1 SSHAT, CDR2 FNYEAQ (reference sequence). This CDR3 has 13 residues. V was pared by 5 bases and J by 2 bases, with 9 bases between. The CDR3 nucleotides are TGTGCCAGCAGCCTACAGAATCAAGAGACCCAGTACTTC. The encoded protein is CASSLQNQETQYF.